This T cell receptor beta chain was retrieved from a study of T-cell reconstitution after alpha-beta-depleted transplantation in children. After removal of 4 bases from V and 9 bases from J, the junction contained 6 bases not matched to a gene. The germline gives CDR1 KGHDR, CDR2 SFDVKD. The CDR3 covers 14 residues. Unique molecular identifiers featured in how the TCRbeta library was prepared. TCRdb reanalysed the PCR reads using MiXCR and keeps one entry per CDR3 protein. The sample carries 490,000 or so distinct CDR3 sequences, about an eighth recorded once. This clonotype has a count of ten or more.

The chain recombines TRBV24-1 with TRBJ2-1; 9 bases match TRBD2. The clonotype originates from a human donor who donated a stem cell graft to a child with combined immunodeficiency. The sequencing here drew on PBMCs from the stem cell graft donor, taken from the stem cell graft. The CDR3: CATSDLAGYGEQFF. CDR3 DNA sequence: TGTGCCACCAGTGACCTAGCGGGGTACGGTGAGCAGTTCTTC.